This T cell receptor (beta chain) was identified during a study of blood T cells in healthy people across ages. CDR1 and CDR2 from the germline V gene are MNHEY and SMNVEV (reference sequence). The CDR3 covers 15 residues. Deletions cut 6 bases from V and 0 bases from J, with 12 bases between. Then a second PCR, running roughly 7 to 11 cycles, was carried out with a sample-barcoded 5' primer and a J-beta primer mix. One entry per CDR3 protein results from TCRdb running MiXCR on the 5' RACE reads. The table records a few hundred thousand distinct CDR3 sequences, more than 45% of them present only once.

Source material: blood. The source is a man in his fifties or sixties in good health. V and J are TRBV27 and TRBJ1-5; unclear D gene. The CDR3 loop reads CASSPTPYSNQPQHF. The CDR3 DNA reads TGTGCCAGCAGCCCAACACCCTATAGCAATCAGCCCCAGCATTTT.